This is a list of T cell receptor beta chains from one sample in a study of shared T cell receptors in the human thymus. The protocol was immunoSEQ multiplex PCR, while the TCRdb copy is restricted to in-frame clones and leaves out a portion. The repertoire holds about 710,000 clones, about 89% seen once, with just under 0.0095% in the top ten. These sequences were also reported in another study, on human thymus T cells.

Sequenced material: thymocytes. These receptors all stem from a boy under two years old with a congenital heart defect. Each CDR3 is given without its conserved first and last residue. The order of the fields is CDR3 length, V gene, CDR3 protein.

14 TRBV11-2 ASNLGGTRIYNEQF
12 TRBV19 ASSIGGGPGELF
11 TRBV6-1 ASREGTSYEQY
15 TRBV4-1 ASSYYPTSGSRYEQF
17 TRBV9 ASSPLRAGGGPGANEQY
13 TRBV6-5 ASSYSRDRGRGYT
14 TRBV6-5 ASSYSPSRVDYEQY
16 TRBV5-4 ASSLGLAGGPNTGELF
12 TRBV18 ASSPPNGVTGYT
13 TRBV6-5 ASSAGLTALRKLF
13 TRBV7-9 ASSFPGPGGTEAF
16 TRBV28 ASIRQMSADDLTGELF
11 TRBV28 ASSLRLGVRQY
11 TRBV25-1 ASSGPGADTQY
13 TRBV7-6 ASSHGNRGTGELF
15 TRBV4-3 ASSERAEQGITGELF
13 TRBV28 ASRPKYAANEKLF
18 TRBV4-1 ASSQDRASGGPPCTDTQY
15 TRBV7-8 ASSHKTGRNSNQPQH
15 TRBV28 ASSLLGYLDSFYEQY
13 TRBV10-3 AISGGLAVYNEQF
9 TRBV5-6 ASSSYTEAF
13 TRBV10-3 AISDTGTGINEQY
12 TRBV9 ASSVGGSPGELF
11 TRBV7-8 ASSLGSGYGYT
12 TRBV6-1 ASSKDRGNSPLH
9 TRBV20-1 SARGGTEAF
15 TRBV11-3 ASSLKPNRELDYGYT